The sequence of this TCR beta chain was determined in a study of blood T cell repertoires in COVID-19. Study-wide background: Researchers got acute and convalescent COVID-19 samples from the United States, Italy and Spain. PBMCs, B-cell-depleted T cells, or T cells provided the cDNA or gDNA that made up the material.

Per the original methods: Using reference gene primer amplification, nucleated cell counts were estimated. Generated by immunoSEQ multiplex PCR, the TCRdb table keeps only in-frame clones and is missing some. V and J calls and clone size are those listed in that table; D and trimming were worked out from the DNA. The sample has approximately 270,000 clones; around nine tenths are singletons. The sequencing sample was made of peripheral blood. The sequence was collected from a man older than 75 with acute or convalescent COVID-19.

The CDR3 region has the DNA TGTGCCAGCAGTTATTCGGGACTGGGGCGCTATGGCTACACCTTC. Its protein product is CASSYSGLGRYGYTF. The chain links TRBV6-5 to TRBJ1-2; tentative D call: TRBD1 (5 bases). The CDR3 extends over 15 amino acids. Trimming pared 3 bases from V and 4 bases from J, leaving 15 bases between. CDR1 MNHEY and CDR2 SVGAGI come from the germline V gene.